Below, one T cell receptor (beta chain) is given with its context. Its cognate antigen is unknown. This entry comes from a study of CD8 T cells in ankylosing spondylitis. Findings of the study overall: Both synovial fluid and blood in reactive arthritis had previously been reported to carry some motif variants. Among TCR beta sequences, a motif of eight highly homologous variants appeared characteristic of ankylosing spondylitis blood. Significant enrichment of disease-linked clones was reportedly seen in matched ankylosing spondylitis synovial fluid. Disease-linked clones were found to be CD8+ and relatively rare in peripheral blood.

Libraries for TCR beta were made by quantitative 5'-RACE with molecular barcodes. One entry per CDR3 protein, called by TCRdb with MiXCR from the 5' RACE reads. This sample has roughly 440,000 distinct CDR3 sequences, with roughly 17% found just once. The germline V gene has CDR1 MNHNS and CDR2 SASEGT. CDR3 length: 14 amino acids. V lost 6 bases to trimming and J lost 8 bases; unmatched junction nucleotides: 8. The TCR comes from a male donor with ankylosing spondylitis. The sample comprised blood, either unsorted or a sorted T cell fraction (not recorded which). This chain joins TRBV6-1 and TRBJ1-4; 8 bases are a match to TRBD1. The DNA for the CDR3 is TGTGCCAGCAGGATGACAGGGGTTAGAGAAAAACTGTTTTTT. Translation gives CASRMTGVREKLFF.